A selection of T cell receptor beta chains follows, all from one sample in a study of molecular identifiers for immune sequencing clone quantification. TCRdb independently ran MiXCR on the PCR reads; one entry per CDR3 protein. The sample contains around 82,000 distinct CDR3 sequences, under 20% of which appear only once. The sample comprised naive CD8+ T cells from blood, with Jurkat cell RNA spiked in. These receptors all come from a human donor in good health. Some libraries in this study had Jurkat cell RNA spiked in. Each CDR3 is given with its conserved first and last residue. The D gene is left open where the match is weak. Clone size, where shown, is once, few, many, or a class for clones that have expanded.

many	NA	TRBJ2-2	TRBV7-9	TGTGCCAGCAGCCAACCCGACGGAGGGGTCACCGGGGAGCTGTTTTTT	CASSQPDGGVTGELFF
many	TRBD1	TRBJ2-5	TRBV28	TGTGCCAGCAGTTTAGGGGACGGGACAGGGTCGGAGACCCAGTACTTC	CASSLGDGTGSETQYF
many	NA	TRBJ2-7	TRBV7-8	TGTGCCAGCAGCACGGGACCGATGATCTCCTACGAGCAGTACTTC	CASSTGPMISYEQYF
many	NA	TRBJ2-2	TRBV7-9	TGTGCCAGCAGCTCGGACTCCTCCCCCACCGGGGAGCTGTTTTTT	CASSSDSSPTGELFF
many	TRBD2	TRBJ2-3	TRBV20-1	TGCAGTGCTAGAGACGCCGGGACTAGCGGGAGCACAGATACGCAGTATTTT	CSARDAGTSGSTDTQYF
many	NA	TRBJ2-1	TRBV7-9	TGTGCCAGCAGCCCCCCGGGCAATGAGCAGTTCTTC	CASSPPGNEQFF
many	NA	TRBJ2-3	TRBV28	TGTGCCAGCAGTTTCGGCCCAGATACGCAGTATTTT	CASSFGPDTQYF
NA	NA	TRBJ2-7	TRBV9	TGTGCCAGCAGCGTAGAGGCCCTGGACTACGAGCAGTACTTC	CASSVEALDYEQYF
many	TRBD1	TRBJ2-7	TRBV5-6	TGTGCCAGCAGCCCCGGGGACAGTTACTACGAGCAGTACTTC	CASSPGDSYYEQYF
many	NA	TRBJ1-3	TRBV28	TGTGCCAGCAGTTTTCGGGGGTCTGGAAACACCATATATTTT	CASSFRGSGNTIYF
many	TRBD1	TRBJ2-5	TRBV20-1	TGCAGTGCGACGCGGACAGGGCCGCAAGAGACCCAGTACTTC	CSATRTGPQETQYF
many	TRBD1	TRBJ1-1	TRBV5-1	TGCGCCAGCAGCTACGGAACAGGGGGGAGGACTGAAGCTTTCTTT	CASSYGTGGRTEAFF
NA	TRBD1	TRBJ2-7	TRBV30	TGTGCCTGGAGTCTCGGGACAGGGGACGAGCAGTACTTC	CAWSLGTGDEQYF
many	TRBD2	TRBJ2-5	TRBV13	TGTGCCAGCAGCTTAGCTCTAGCGGGGGGAGAAGAGACCCAGTACTTC	CASSLALAGGEETQYF
many	TRBD1	TRBJ2-7	TRBV20-1	TGCAGTGCCCGACAGGGCTACGAGCAGTACTTC	CSARQGYEQYF
many	NA	TRBJ2-3	TRBV7-3	TGTGCCAGCAGCTTAATCCCGGGGGGCACAGATACGCAGTATTTT	CASSLIPGGTDTQYF
NA	NA	TRBJ1-5	TRBV28	TGTGCCAGCCTTTTTGGAGGGAGCAATCAGCCCCAGCATTTT	CASLFGGSNQPQHF
many	TRBD1	TRBJ1-1	TRBV6-6	TGTGCCAGCAGTTCGACAGGGTTCGACACTGAAGCTTTCTTT	CASSSTGFDTEAFF
many	TRBD2	TRBJ2-7	TRBV6-2/TRBV6-3	TGTGCCAGCAGTTACGGATATAGCGGGGACTCCTACGAGCAGTACTTC	CASSYGYSGDSYEQYF
many	NA	TRBJ1-6	TRBV30	TGTGCCTGGAGTGTAACCGGAGGAAGGTCACCCCTCCACTTT	CAWSVTGGRSPLHF
few	NA	TRBJ1-2	TRBV29-1	TGCAGCGTTGAATATTGGGGGCCAGCTAACTATGGCTACACCTTC	CSVEYWGPANYGYTF
many	NA	TRBJ2-1	TRBV12-3/TRBV12-4	TGTGCCAGCAGCCCTCTTTTGGGGGGAGGTTACAATGAGCAGTTCTTC	CASSPLLGGGYNEQFF
many	NA	TRBJ2-3	TRBV18	TGTGCCAGCTCACCACCCCCTCAGGGCCCCAGCACAGATACGCAGTATTTT	CASSPPPQGPSTDTQYF
many	NA	TRBJ1-1	TRBV10-3	TGTGCCATCAGTGTTGGAGGGTCCCCTGAAGCTTTCTTT	CAISVGGSPEAFF
many	TRBD2	TRBJ2-3	TRBV20-1	TGCAGTGCCCCAGCGGGAGGGATCGCAGATACGCAGTATTTT	CSAPAGGIADTQYF